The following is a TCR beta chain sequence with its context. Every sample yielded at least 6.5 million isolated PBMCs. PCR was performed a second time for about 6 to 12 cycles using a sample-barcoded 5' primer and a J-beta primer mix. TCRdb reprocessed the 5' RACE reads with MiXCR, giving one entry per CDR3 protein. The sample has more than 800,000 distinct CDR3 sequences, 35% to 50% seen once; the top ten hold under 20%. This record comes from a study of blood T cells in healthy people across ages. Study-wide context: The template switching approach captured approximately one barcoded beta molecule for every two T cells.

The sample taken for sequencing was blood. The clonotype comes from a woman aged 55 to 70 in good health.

The CDR3 nucleotides are TGCGCCAGCAGCTTGGAGCCGGAGGGGGAGACCCAGTACTTC. Amino acids: CASSLEPEGETQYF. The chain is built from TRBV5-1 and TRBJ2-5, with a tentative D call TRBD2 (6 bases). Trimming stripped 0 bases from V and 5 bases from J, with 11 bases between. The CDR3 spans 14 residues. Germline CDR1 is SGHRS and CDR2 is YFSETQ.